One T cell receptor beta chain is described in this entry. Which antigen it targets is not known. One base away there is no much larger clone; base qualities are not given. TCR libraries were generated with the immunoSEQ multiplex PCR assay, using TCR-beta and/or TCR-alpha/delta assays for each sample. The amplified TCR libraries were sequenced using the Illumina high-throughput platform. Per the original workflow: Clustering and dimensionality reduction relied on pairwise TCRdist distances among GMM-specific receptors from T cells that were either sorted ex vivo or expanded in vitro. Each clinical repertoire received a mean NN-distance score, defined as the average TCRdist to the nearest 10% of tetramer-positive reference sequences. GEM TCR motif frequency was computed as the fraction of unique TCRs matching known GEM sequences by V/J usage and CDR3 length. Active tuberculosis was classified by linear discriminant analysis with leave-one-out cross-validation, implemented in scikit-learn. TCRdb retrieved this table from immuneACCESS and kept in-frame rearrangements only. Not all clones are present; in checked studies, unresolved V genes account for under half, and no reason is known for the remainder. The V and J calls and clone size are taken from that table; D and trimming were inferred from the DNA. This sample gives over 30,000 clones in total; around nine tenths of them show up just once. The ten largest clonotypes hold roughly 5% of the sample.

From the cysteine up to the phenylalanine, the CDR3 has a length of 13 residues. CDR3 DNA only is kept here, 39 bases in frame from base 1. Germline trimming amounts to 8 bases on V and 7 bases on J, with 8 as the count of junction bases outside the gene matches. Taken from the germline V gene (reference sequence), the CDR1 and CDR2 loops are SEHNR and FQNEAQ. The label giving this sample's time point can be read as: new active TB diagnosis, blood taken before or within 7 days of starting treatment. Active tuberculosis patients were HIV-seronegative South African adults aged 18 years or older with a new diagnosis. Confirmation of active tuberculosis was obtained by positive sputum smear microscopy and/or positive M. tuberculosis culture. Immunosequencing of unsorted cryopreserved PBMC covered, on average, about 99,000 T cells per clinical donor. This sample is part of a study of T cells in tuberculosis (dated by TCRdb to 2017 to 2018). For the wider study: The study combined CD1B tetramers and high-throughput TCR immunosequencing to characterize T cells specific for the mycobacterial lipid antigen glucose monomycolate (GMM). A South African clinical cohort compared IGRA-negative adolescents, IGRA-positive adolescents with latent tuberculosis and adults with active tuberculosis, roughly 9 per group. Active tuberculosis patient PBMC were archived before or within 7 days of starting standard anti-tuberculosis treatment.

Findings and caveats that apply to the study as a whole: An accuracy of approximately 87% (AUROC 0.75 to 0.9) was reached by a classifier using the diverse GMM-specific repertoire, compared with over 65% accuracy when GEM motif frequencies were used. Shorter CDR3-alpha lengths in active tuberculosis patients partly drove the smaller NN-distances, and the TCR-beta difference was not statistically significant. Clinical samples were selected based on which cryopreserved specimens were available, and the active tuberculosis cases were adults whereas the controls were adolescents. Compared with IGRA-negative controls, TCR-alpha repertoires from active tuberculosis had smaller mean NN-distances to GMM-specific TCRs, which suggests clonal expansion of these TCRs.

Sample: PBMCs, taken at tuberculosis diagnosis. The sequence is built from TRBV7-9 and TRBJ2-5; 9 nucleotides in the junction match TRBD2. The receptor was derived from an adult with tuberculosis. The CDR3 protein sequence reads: CASLGGGAGTQYF. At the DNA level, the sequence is TGTGCCAGCCTCGGCGGGGGGGCCGGGACCCAGTACTTC.